This TCR beta chain was identified during a study of early T cells in non-severe SARS-CoV-2 infection. Study overall: Chains stayed unpaired after sequencing of bulk RNA from unsorted whole blood.

Study-wide results and caveats: A preference for anti-spike CD8 responses marked VDJdb matching, which missed private and CD4 specificities.

The junction had 4 bases not matched to a gene; V was cut back by 5 bases and J by 4 bases. The CDR3 is 15 residues long. Germline V CDR1 and CDR2: MNHEY, SMNVEV (reference sequence). Individually, cDNA molecules had unique molecular identifiers attached to them. TCRdb re-derived calls from the 5' RACE reads in MiXCR, one entry per CDR3 protein. Found here are 52,000 or so distinct CDR3 sequences, 5% to 7.5% of them singletons; the top ten hold roughly 6%. This clonotype was picked up a small number of times. Antigen: not known. The sequence came from an adult who was a healthcare worker with PCR-confirmed SARS-CoV-2 infection or an uninfected control (not recorded which). The specimen was whole blood, collected at baseline. The chain combines TRBV27 with TRBJ2-1; 11 bases fit TRBD2. The CDR3 nucleotides read TGTGCCAGCAGTGGCGGGACTAGCGGATACAATGAGCAGTTCTTC. Translation gives CASSGGTSGYNEQFF.